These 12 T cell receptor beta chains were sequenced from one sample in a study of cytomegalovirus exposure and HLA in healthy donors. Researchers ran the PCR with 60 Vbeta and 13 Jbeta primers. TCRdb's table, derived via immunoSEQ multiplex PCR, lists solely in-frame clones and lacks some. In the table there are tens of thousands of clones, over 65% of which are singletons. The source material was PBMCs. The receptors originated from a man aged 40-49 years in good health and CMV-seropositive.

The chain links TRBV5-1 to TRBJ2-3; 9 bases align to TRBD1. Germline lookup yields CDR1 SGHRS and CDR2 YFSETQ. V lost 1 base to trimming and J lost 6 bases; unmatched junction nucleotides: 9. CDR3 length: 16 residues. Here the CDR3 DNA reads TGCGCCAGCAGCTTGAACCCCGGGACAGGGATGGATACGCAGTATTTT. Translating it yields CASSLNPGTGMDTQYF.

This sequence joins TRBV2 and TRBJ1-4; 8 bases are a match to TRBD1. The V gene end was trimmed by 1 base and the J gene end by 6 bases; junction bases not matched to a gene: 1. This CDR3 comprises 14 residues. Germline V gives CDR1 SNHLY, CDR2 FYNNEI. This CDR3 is CASSEGRGHEKLFF. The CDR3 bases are TGTGCCAGCAGTGAAGGCAGGGGGCATGAAAAACTGTTTTTT.

CDR3 loop: CASPSREARNTDTQYF. CDR3 nucleotide sequence: TGTGCCAGCCCCTCCCGGGAGGCCCGAAACACAGATACGCAGTATTTT. This chain joins TRBV2 and TRBJ2-3; 7 nucleotides match TRBD2. Looked up from germline, CDR1 is SNHLY and CDR2 is FYNNEI. The CDR3 sequence is 16 residues long. V was pared by 8 bases and J by 2 bases, with 13 bases of the junction left unmatched.

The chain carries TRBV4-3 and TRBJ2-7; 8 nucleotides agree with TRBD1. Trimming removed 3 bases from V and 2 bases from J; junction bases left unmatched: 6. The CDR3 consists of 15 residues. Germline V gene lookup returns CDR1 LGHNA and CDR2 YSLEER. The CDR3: CASSQDRVGTYEQYF. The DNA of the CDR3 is TGCGCCAGCAGCCAGGACAGGGTTGGTACCTACGAGCAGTACTTC.

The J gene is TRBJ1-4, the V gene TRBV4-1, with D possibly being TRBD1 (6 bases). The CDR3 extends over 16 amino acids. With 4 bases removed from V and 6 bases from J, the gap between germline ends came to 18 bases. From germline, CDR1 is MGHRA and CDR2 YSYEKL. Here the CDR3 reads CASSPEGTTEDEKLFF. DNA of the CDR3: TGCGCCAGCAGCCCCGAAGGGACAACCGAAGATGAAAAACTGTTTTTT.

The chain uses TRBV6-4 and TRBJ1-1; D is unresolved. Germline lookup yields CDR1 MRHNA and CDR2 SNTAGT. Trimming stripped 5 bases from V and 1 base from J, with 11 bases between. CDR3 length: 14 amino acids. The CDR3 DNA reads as TGTGCCAGCAGTCCCACTTGGTGGAACACTGAAGCTTTCTTT. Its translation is CASSPTWWNTEAFF.

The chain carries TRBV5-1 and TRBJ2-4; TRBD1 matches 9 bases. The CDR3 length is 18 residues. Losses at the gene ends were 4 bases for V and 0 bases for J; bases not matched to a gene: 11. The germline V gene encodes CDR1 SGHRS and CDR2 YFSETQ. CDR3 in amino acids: CASSPRTGAELAKNIQYF. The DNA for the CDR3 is TGCGCCAGCAGCCCCAGGACAGGGGCGGAACTAGCCAAAAACATTCAGTACTTC.

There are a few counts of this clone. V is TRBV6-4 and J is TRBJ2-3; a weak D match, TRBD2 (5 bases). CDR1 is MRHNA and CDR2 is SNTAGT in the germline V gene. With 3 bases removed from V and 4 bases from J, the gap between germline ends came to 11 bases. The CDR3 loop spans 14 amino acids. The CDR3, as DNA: TGTGCCAGCAGTGAACTCAGCGGTGCAGATACGCAGTATTTT. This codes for CASSELSGADTQYF.

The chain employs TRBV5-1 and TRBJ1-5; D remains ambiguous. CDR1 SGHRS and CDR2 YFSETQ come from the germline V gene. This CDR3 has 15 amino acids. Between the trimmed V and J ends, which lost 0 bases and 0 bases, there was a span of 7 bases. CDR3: CASSLAGYSNQPQHF. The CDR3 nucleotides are TGCGCCAGCAGCTTGGCCGGTTATAGCAATCAGCCCCAGCATTTT.

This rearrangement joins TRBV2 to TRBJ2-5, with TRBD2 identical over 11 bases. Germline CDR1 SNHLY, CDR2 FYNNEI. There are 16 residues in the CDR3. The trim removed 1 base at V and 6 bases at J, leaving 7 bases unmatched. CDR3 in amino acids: CASSEEVAGGLQTQYF. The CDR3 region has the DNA TGTGCCAGCAGTGAAGAGGTAGCGGGGGGGCTTCAGACCCAGTACTTC.

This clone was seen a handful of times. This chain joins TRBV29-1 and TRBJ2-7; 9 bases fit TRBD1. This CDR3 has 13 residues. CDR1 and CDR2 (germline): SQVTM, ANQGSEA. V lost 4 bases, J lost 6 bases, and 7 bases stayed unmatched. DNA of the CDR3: TGCAGCGTTGGCGGGACAGGGAGGCTCGAGCAGTACTTC. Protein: CSVGGTGRLEQYF.

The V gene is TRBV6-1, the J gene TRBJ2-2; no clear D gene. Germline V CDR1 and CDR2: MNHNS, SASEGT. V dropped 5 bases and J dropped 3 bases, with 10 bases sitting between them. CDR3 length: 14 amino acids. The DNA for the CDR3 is TGTGCCAGCAGTTCTTACAGAGACACCGGGGAGCTGTTTTTT. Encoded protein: CASSSYRDTGELFF.